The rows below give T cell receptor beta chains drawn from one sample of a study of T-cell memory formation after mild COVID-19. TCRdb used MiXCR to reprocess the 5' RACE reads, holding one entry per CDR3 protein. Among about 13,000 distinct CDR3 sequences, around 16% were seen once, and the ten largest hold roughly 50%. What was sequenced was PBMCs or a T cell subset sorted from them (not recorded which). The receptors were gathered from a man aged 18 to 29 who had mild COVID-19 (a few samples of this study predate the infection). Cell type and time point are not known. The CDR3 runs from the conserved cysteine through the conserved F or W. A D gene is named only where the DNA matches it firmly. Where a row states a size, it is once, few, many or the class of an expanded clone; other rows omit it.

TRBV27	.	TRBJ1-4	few	TGTGCCAGCAGTCTTATAGGACATCCCTCTAATGAAAAACTGTTTTTT	CASSLIGHPSNEKLFF
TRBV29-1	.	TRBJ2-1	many	TGCAGCGTTCGGGGGAATGAGCAGTTCTTC	CSVRGNEQFF
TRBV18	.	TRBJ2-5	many	TGTGCCAGCTCAGCCGAGGTTGCGGGGAAAGAGACCCAGTACTTC	CASSAEVAGKETQYF
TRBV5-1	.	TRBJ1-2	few	TGCGCCAGCAGCCAGTCGGGGTTACAGGGTGTCGGCTATGGCTACACCTTC	CASSQSGLQGVGYGYTF
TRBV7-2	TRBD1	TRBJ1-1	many	TGTGCCAGCAGCTTTGAGGGGGCGCCCCCTTCTGAAGCTTTCTTT	CASSFEGAPPSEAFF
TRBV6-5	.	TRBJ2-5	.	TGTGCCAGCAGGAACGGAGGGACCCAGTACTTC	CASRNGGTQYF
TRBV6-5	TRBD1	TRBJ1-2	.	TGTGCCAGCACCCCGGACAGGGTTAACTATGGCTACACCTTC	CASTPDRVNYGYTF
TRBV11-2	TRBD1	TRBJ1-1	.	TGTGCCAGCAGCTTCCTGGACAGGACGAACACTGAAGCTTTCTTT	CASSFLDRTNTEAFF
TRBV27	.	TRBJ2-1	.	TGTGCCAGCCGATTTAGCAATGAGCAGTTCTTC	CASRFSNEQFF
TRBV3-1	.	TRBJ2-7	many	TGTGCCAGCAGCCAAGATGAATTTGGCCCGACCTACGAGCAGTACTTC	CASSQDEFGPTYEQYF
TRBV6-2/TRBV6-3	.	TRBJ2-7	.	TGTGCCAGCAGTTCTTTCCTGGGCAGCTCCTACGAGCAGTACTTC	CASSSFLGSSYEQYF
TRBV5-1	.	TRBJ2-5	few	TGCGCCAGCAGCTTGGAACAGACCCAGTACTTC	CASSLEQTQYF
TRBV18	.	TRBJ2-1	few	TGTGCCAGCTCACCACGGGTGGGGGGACCTACTTACAATGAGCAGTTCTTC	CASSPRVGGPTYNEQFF
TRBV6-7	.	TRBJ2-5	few	TGTGCCAGCAGTTACTGGGGAGGAGGGAAGACCCAGTACTTC	CASSYWGGGKTQYF
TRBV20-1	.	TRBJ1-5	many	TGCAGTGCTAGAGGGGGGGAGAATCAGCCCCAGCATTTT	CSARGGENQPQHF
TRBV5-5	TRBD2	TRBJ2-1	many	TGTGCCAGCAGCCAGGGACTAGCGGTTTACTACAATGAGCAGTTCTTC	CASSQGLAVYYNEQFF
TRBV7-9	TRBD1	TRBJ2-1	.	TGTGCCAGCAGCTCGCCGGGACAGACCTACAATGAGCAGTTCTTC	CASSSPGQTYNEQFF
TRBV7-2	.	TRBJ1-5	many	TGTGCCAGCAGTTCTATCAGCGCGGGGTCCCAGCATTTT	CASSSISAGSQHF
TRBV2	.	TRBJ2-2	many	TGTGCCAGCCGGGCGGGGCGAGACACCGGGGAGCTGTTTTTT	CASRAGRDTGELFF
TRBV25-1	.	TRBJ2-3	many	TGTGCCAGCAGTGAAGAATTTACCGGGACACCTGTTAGCACAGATACGCAGTATTTT	CASSEEFTGTPVSTDTQYF
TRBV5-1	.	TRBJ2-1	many	TGCGCCAGCAGCTTCCCCCGGCAGGGGCCCTACAATGAGCAGTTCTTC	CASSFPRQGPYNEQFF
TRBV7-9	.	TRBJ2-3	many	TGTGCCAGCAGCTTCAGGGGAGCAGATACGCAGTATTTT	CASSFRGADTQYF
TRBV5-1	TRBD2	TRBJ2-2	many	TGCGCCAGCAGCTTGGATAGCGGGGGGTCCACCGGGGAGCTGTTTTTT	CASSLDSGGSTGELFF
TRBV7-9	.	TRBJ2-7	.	TGTGCCAGCACATTCAACAGTTACGAGCAGTACTTC	CASTFNSYEQYF
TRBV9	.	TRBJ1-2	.	TGTGCCAGCAGCGGGACAGAGGAAGGCTACACCTTC	CASSGTEEGYTF
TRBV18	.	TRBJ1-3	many	TGTGCCAGCTCACCACCGTACAGGACGATCTCTGGAAACACCATATATTTT	CASSPPYRTISGNTIYF
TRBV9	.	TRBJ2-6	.	TGTGCCAGCAGCCTTTATCCCTCTGGGGCCAACGTCCTGACTTTC	CASSLYPSGANVLTF
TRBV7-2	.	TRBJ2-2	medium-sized	TGTGCCAGCAGCTTTATCCAGGTCAACACCGGGGAGCTGTTTTTT	CASSFIQVNTGELFF
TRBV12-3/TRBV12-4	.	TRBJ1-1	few	TGTGCCAGCAGGGAAGGACAGCCGACAGGGAACACTGAAGCTTTCTTT	CASREGQPTGNTEAFF
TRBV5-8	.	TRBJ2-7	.	TGTGCCAGCAGCACACGTAGCGTATCTGAGGAGCAGTACTTC	CASSTRSVSEEQYF
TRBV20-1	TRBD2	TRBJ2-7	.	TGCAGTGCTAGAGATTGGATCGGTCTAGCGGGATCCGAGCAGTACTTC	CSARDWIGLAGSEQYF
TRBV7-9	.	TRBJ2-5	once	TGTGCCAGCAGCTTCGGCGGGGAGGAAAAAGAGACCCAGTACTTC	CASSFGGEEKETQYF
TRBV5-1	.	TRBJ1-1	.	TGCGCCAGCAGCCCCCGGGCAGGGACGGATGAAGCTTTCTTT	CASSPRAGTDEAFF